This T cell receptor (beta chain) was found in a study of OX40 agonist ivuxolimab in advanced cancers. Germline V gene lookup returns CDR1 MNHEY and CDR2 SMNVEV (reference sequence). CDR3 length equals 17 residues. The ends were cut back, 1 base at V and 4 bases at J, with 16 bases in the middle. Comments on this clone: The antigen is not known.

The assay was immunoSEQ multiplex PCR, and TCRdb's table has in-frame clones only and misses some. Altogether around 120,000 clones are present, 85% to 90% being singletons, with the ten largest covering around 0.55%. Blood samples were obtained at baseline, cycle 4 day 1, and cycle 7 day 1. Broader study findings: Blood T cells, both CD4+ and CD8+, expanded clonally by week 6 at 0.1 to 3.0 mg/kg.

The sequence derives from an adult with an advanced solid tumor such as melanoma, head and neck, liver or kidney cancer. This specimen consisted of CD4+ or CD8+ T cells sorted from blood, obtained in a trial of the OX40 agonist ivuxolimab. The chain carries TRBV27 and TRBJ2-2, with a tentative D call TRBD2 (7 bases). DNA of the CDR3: TGTGCCAGCAGTTTATACCAGATGGGAGGGGGCACCGGGGAGCTGTTTTTT. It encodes CASSLYQMGGGTGELFF.